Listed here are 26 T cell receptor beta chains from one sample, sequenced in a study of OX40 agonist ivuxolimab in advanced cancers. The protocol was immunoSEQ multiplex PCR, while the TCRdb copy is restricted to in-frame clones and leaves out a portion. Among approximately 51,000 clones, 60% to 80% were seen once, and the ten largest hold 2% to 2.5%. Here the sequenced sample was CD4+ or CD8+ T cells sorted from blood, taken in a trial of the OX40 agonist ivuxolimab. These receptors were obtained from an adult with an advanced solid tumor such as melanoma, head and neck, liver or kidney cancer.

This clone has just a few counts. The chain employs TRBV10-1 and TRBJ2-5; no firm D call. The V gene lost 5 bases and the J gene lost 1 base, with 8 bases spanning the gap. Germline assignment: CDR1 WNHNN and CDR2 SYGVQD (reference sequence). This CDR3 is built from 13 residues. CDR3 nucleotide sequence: TGCGCCAGCAGTCGGAATACCCAAGAGACCCAGTACTTC. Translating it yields CASSRNTQETQYF.

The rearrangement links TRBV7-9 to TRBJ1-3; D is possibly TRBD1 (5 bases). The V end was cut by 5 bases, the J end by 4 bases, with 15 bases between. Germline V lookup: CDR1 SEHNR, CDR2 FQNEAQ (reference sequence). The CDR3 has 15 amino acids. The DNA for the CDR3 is TGTGCCAGCAGCCAAACGAGGGACCTCGGAAACACCATATATTTT. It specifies CASSQTRDLGNTIYF.

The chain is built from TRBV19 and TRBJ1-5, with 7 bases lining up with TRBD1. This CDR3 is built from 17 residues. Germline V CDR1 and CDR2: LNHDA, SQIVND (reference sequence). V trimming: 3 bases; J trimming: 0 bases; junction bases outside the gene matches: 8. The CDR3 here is CASSISPTGYSNQPQHF. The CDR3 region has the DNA TGTGCCAGTAGTATCAGTCCGACAGGGTATAGCAATCAGCCCCAGCATTTT.

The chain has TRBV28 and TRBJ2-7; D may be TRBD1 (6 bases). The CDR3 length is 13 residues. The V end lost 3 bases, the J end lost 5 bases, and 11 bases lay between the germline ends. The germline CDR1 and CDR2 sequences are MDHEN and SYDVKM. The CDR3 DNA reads TGTGCCAGCAGTTTCCGTACAGGGCACGAGCAGTACTTC. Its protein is CASSFRTGHEQYF.

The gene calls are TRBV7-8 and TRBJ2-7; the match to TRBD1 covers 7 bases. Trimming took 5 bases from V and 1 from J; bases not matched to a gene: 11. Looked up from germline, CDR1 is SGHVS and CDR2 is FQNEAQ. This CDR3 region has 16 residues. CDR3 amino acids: CASSILFRGNSYEQYF. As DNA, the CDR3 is TGTGCCAGCAGCATTCTTTTCAGGGGGAATTCCTACGAGCAGTACTTC. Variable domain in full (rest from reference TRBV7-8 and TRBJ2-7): GAGVSQSPRYKVAKRGQDVALRCDPISGHVSLFWYQQALGQGPEFLTYFQNEAQLDKSGLPSDRFFAERPEGSVSTLKIQRTQQEDSAVYLCASSILFRGNSYEQYFGPGTRLTVT.

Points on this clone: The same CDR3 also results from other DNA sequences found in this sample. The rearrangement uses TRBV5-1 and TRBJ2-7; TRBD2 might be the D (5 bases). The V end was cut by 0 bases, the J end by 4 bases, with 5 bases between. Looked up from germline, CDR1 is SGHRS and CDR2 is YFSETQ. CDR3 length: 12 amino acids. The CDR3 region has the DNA TGCGCCAGCAGCTTGGGCGGGTACGAGCAGTACTTC. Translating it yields CASSLGGYEQYF.

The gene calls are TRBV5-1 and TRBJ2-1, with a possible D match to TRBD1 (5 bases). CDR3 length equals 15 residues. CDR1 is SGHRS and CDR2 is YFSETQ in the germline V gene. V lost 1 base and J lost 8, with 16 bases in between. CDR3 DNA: TGCGCCAGCAGCTTGAGGGGTTCGAGTTTCGATGAGCAGTTCTTC. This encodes CASSLRGSSFDEQFF.

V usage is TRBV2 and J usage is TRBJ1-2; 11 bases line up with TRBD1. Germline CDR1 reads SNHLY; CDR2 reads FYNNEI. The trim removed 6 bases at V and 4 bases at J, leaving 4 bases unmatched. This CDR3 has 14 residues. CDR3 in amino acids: CASRLGTGGYGYTF. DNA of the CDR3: TGTGCCAGCAGGCTCGGGACAGGGGGCTATGGCTACACCTTC.

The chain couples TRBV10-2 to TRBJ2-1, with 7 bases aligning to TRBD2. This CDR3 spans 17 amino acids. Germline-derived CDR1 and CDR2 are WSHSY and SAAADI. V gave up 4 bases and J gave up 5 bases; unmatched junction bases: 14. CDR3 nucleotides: TGCGCCAGCAGTGCCCTCCTGGGGCGGGAGTTTAACAATGAGCAGTTCTTC. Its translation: CASSALLGREFNNEQFF.

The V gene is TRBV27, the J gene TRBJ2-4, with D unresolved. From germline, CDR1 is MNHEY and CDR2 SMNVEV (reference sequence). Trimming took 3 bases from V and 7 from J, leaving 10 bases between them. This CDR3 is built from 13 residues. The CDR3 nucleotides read TGTGCCAGCAGTTTCCTCCTGGGGAACATTCAGTACTTC. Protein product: CASSFLLGNIQYF.

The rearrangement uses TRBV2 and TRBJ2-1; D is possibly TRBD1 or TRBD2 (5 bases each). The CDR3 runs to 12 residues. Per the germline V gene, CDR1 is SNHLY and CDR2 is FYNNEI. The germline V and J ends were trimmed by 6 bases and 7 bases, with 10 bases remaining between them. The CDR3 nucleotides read TGTGCCAGCAGGACAGAGGGTAATGAGCAGTTCTTC. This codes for CASRTEGNEQFF.

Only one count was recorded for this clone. DNA for the CDR3: TGCGCCAGCAGCGTTAGCGGGATTGGGTACGAGCAGTACTTC. It codes for CASSVSGIGYEQYF. The rearrangement links TRBV5-1 to TRBJ2-7; 8 bases fit TRBD2. This CDR3 has 14 residues. Germline CDR1 and CDR2: SGHRS and YFSETQ. Trimming took 4 bases from V and 4 from J; bases not matched to a gene: 7.

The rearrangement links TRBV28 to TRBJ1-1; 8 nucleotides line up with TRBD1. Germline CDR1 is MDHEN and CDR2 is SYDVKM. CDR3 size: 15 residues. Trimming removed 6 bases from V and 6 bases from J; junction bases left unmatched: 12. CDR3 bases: TGTGCCAGCAGCCTACCTCAGGGGGCTAAGGCTGAAGCTTTCTTT. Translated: CASSLPQGAKAEAFF.

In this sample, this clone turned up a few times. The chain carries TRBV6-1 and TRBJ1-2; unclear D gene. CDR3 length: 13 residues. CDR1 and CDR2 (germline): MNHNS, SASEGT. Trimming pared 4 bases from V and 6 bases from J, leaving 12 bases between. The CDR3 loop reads CASSGGQWDGYTF. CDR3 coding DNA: TGTGCCAGCAGTGGAGGGCAGTGGGATGGCTACACCTTC.

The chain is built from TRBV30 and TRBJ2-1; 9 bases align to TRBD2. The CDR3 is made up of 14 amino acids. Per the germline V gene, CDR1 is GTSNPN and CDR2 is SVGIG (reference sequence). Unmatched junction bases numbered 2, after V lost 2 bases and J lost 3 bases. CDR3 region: CAWSWREGYNEQFF. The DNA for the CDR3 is TGTGCCTGGAGTTGGCGGGAGGGCTACAATGAGCAGTTCTTC.

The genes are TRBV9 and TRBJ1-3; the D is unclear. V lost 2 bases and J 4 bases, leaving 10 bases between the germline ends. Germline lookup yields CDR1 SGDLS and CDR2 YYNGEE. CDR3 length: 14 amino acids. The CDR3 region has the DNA TGTGCCAGCAGCGTCCCCGCCGAAGGAAACACCATATATTTT. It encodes CASSVPAEGNTIYF.

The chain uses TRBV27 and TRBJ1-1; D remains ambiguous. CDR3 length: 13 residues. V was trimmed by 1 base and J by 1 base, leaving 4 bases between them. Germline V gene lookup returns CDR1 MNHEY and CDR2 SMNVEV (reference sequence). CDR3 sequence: CASSLWGNTEAFF. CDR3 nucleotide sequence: TGTGCCAGCAGTTTATGGGGGAACACTGAAGCTTTCTTT.

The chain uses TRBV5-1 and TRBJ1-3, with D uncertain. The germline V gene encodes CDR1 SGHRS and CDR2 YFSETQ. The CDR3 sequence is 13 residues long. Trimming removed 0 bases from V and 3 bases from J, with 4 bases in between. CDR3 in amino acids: CASSLDSGNTIYF. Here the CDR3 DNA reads TGCGCCAGCAGCTTGGACAGTGGAAACACCATATATTTT.

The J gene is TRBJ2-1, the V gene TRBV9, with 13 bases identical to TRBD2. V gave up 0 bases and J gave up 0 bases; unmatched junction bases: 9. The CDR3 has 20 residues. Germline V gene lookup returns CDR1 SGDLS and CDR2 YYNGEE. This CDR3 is CASSVAITSGRVTSYNEQFF. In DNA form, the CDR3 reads TGTGCCAGCAGCGTAGCTATCACTAGCGGGAGGGTGACCTCCTACAATGAGCAGTTCTTC.

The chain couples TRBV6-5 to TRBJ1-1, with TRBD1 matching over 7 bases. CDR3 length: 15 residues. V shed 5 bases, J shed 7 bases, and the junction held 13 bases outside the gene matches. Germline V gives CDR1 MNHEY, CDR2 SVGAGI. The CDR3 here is CASSLRGLQGLEAFF. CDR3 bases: TGTGCCAGCAGTCTCAGAGGCTTACAGGGGCTTGAAGCTTTCTTT.

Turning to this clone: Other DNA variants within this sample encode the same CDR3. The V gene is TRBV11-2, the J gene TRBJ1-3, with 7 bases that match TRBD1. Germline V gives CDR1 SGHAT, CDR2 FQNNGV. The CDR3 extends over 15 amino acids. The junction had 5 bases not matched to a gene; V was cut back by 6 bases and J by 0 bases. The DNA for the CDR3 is TGTGCCAGCAGTCGGACAGGCACCTCTGGAAACACCATATATTTT. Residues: CASSRTGTSGNTIYF.

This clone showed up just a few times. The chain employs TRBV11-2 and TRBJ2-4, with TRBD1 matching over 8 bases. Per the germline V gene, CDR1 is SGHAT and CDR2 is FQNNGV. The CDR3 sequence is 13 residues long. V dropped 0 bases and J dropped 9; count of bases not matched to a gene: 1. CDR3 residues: CASSLETGAIQYF. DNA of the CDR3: TGTGCCAGCAGCTTAGAGACAGGGGCCATTCAGTACTTC.

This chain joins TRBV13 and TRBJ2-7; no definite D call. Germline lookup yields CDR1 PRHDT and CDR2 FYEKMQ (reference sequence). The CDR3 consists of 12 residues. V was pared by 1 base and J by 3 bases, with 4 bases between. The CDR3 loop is CASSLAGYEQYF. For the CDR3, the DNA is TGTGCCAGCAGCTTAGCCGGCTACGAGCAGTACTTC.

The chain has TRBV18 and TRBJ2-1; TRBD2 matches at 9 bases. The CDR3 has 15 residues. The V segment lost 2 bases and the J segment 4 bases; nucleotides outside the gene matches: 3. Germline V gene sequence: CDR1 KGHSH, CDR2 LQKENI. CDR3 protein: CASSPASGNYNEQFF. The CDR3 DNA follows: TGTGCCAGCTCACCAGCTAGCGGGAATTACAATGAGCAGTTCTTC.

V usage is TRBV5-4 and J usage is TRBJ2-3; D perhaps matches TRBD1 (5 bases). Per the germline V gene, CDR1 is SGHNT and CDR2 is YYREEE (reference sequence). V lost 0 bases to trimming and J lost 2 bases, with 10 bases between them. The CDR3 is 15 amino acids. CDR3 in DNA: TGTGCCAGCAGCTTGGGGGGCAGGGTCACAGATACGCAGTATTTT. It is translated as CASSLGGRVTDTQYF.

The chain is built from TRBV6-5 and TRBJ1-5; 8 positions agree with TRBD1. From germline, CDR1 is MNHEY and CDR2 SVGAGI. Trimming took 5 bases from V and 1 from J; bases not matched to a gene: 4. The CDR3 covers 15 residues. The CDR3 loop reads CASSPRDRSNQPQHF. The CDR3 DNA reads TGTGCCAGCAGTCCTAGGGACAGGAGCAATCAGCCCCAGCATTTT.